This T cell receptor beta chain was found in a study of T-cell reconstitution after alpha-beta-depleted transplantation in children (dated by TCRdb to about 2016). In terms of the full investigation: Using TCR repertoire profiling, the study followed T-cell immune reconstitution in a quantitative way in children after TCRalphabeta/CD19-depleted allogeneic hematopoietic cell transplantation. The full study reports these points: Hyperexpanded clone frequencies declined over subsequent months; after one year, T-cell counts and TCRbeta diversity were mostly attributed to newly produced T cells. The apparently early recovery of alphabetaT-cell counts about two months after transplant reportedly depended on only several hundred rapidly expanded clones that came from non-depleted graft cells. The high TCRbeta diversity at day 60 in some patients was ascribed to recipient T cells and intrathymic progenitors that had survived conditioning.

From the cysteine up to the phenylalanine, the CDR3 has a length of 14 residues. The kept DNA is CDR3 alone, 42 bases in frame from the first base. V loses 4 bases at its end and J loses 5 bases; junction bases beyond the gene matches: 8. Per the germline V gene, SQVTM is the CDR1 and ANQGSEA is the CDR2. This clonotype was recorded many times. Its antigen is unknown. Within one base of it there is no much larger clone, and no base qualities were kept. Libraries were built with PCR. Reads for this sample came from an Illumina HiSeq 2500. TCR library preparation used molecular barcoding, with unique molecular identifiers applied to normalize quantification of the TCRbeta repertoire. Starting from the raw public reads, TCRdb applied fastp trimming at Q25, assembled clones with MiXCR and retained in-frame beta chains. Every distinct CDR3 protein forms one entry, paired with its most common genes and DNA. Recorded for this sample are tens of thousands of distinct CDR3 sequences; roughly 5% of them occurred a single time. Under 20% of the sample is in the top ten clones.

The intended sense of this specimen's treatment or condition label: allogeneic hematopoietic cell transplantation with graft depleted of TCRalphabeta T cells and CD19 B cells. The children who served as transplant recipients had been given grafts of TCRalphabeta/CD19-depleted allogeneic hematopoietic cells. The source of this sequence is a boy younger than two who had a stem cell transplant for acute myeloid leukemia, so the T cells may come from the graft donor. The V and J segments used are TRBV29-1 and TRBJ2-5; TRBD1 matches 9 bases in the middle. The sequenced sample was PBMCs, mostly from graft donor cells, obtained 180 days after TCRalphabeta/CD19-depleted stem cell transplant. The CDR3 sequence is CSVAMGQGGETQYF. The bases read TGCAGCGTTGCCATGGGACAGGGAGGCGAGACCCAGTACTTC.